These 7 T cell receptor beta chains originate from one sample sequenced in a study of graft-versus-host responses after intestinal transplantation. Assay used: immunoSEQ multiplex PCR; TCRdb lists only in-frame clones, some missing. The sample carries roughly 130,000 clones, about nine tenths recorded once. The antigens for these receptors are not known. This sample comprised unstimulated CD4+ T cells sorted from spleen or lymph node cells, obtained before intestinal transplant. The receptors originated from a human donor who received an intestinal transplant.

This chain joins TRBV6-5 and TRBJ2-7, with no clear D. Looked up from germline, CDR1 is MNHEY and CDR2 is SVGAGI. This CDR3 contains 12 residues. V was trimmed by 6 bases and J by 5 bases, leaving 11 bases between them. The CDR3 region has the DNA TGTGCCAGCAGGCCGCAGAGCCACGAGCAGTACTTC. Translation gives CASRPQSHEQYF.

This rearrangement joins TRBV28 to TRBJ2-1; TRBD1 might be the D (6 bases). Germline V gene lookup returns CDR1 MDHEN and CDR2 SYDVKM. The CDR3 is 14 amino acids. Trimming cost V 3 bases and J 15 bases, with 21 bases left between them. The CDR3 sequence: CASSFFRGSGVPFF. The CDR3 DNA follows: TGTGCCAGCAGTTTTTTTAGAGGTTCAGGGGTTCCGTTCTTC. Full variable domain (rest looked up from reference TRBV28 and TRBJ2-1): DVKVTQSSRYLVKRTGEKVFLECVQDMDHENMFWYRQDPGLGLRLIYFSYDVKMKEKGDIPEGYSVSREKKERFSLILESASTNQTSMYLCASSFFRGSGVPFFGPGTRLTVL.

CDR3 nucleotide sequence: TGTGCCAGCAGCCCTGGGGACATCTACGAGCAGTACTTC. Protein product: CASSPGDIYEQYF. The chain employs TRBV6-6 and TRBJ2-7; the D gene is possibly TRBD1 (6 bases). Germline V lookup: CDR1 MNHNY, CDR2 SVGAGI (reference sequence). CDR3 length: 13 amino acids. The V end lost 6 bases, the J end lost 3 bases, and 12 bases lay between the germline ends.

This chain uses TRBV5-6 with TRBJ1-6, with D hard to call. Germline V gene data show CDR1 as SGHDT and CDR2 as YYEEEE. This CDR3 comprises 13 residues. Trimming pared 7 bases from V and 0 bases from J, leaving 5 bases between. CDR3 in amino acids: CASGSSYNSPLHF. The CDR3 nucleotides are TGTGCCAGCGGGAGCTCCTATAATTCACCCCTCCACTTT.

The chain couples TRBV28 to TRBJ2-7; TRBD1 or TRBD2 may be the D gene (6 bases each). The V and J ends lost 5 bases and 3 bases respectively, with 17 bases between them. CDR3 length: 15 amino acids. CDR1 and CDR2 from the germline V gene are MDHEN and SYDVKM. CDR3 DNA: TGTGCCAGCAGTGCCCGGAGGGACACCTACTACGAGCAGTACTTC. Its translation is CASSARRDTYYEQYF. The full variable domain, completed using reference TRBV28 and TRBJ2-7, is DVKVTQSSRYLVKRTGEKVFLECVQDMDHENMFWYRQDPGLGLRLIYFSYDVKMKEKGDIPEGYSVSREKKERFSLILESASTNQTSMYLCASSARRDTYYEQYFGPGTRLTVT.

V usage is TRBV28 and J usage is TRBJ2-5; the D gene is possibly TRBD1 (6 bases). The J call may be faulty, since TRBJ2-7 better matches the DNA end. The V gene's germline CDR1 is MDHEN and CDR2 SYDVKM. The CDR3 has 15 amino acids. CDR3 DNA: TGTGCCAGCAGTTTTTTGGGACACACTACCTACGAGCAGTACTTC. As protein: CASSFLGHTTYEQYF.

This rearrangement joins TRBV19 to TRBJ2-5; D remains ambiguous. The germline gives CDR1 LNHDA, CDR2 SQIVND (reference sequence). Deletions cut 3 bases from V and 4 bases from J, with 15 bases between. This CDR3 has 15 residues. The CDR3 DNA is TGTGCCAGTAGTATGAGGACCCCAGGCGTAGAGACCCAGTACTTC. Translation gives CASSMRTPGVETQYF. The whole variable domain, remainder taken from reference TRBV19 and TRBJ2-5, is DGGITQSPKYLFRKEGQNVTLSCEQNLNHDAMYWYRQDPGQGLRLIYYSQIVNDFQKGDIAEGYSVSREKKESFPLTVTSAQKNPTAFYLCASSMRTPGVETQYFGPGTRLLVL.